This TCR beta chain was found in a study of patients and donors after allogeneic stem cell transplantation (dated by TCRdb to 2020 to 2022). This clonotype was picked up a small number of times. Its antigen is currently not known. Per-base quality was not reported, and no clone a single base away is much larger than it. The CDR3 runs 13 amino acids, cysteine and phenylalanine included. Only the CDR3 part of the read is kept: 39 bases, read in frame from the first base. The germline V gene (reference sequence) gives CDR1 as MNHEY and CDR2 as SMNVEV. V loses 3 bases, J loses 8 bases, and the germline ends lie 10 bases apart. The library was built by means of RT-PCR. Data came from a NextSeq 550. TCRdb itself trimmed the public reads at Q25 with fastp, ran MiXCR and retained productive beta chains. All rows with the same CDR3 protein become a single entry with the most common DNA and genes. The sample table lists approximately 90,000 distinct CDR3 sequences, roughly 5.2% of them with a count of one. The leading ten clones occupy 2.6% of the sample.

Sample: blood, either unsorted or a sorted T cell fraction (not recorded which). The chain couples TRBV27 to TRBJ1-4; TRBD1 is possibly the D segment (6 matching bases). The source is a human donor who was either an allogeneic HSCT recipient or a stem cell or donor lymphocyte infusion donor (not recorded which). It is not recorded whose cells these are; they may come from a transplant donor. The CDR3 is CASSFRTAEKLFF. In nucleotides, the sequence is TGTGCCAGCAGTTTCCGGACAGCCGAAAAACTGTTTTTT.